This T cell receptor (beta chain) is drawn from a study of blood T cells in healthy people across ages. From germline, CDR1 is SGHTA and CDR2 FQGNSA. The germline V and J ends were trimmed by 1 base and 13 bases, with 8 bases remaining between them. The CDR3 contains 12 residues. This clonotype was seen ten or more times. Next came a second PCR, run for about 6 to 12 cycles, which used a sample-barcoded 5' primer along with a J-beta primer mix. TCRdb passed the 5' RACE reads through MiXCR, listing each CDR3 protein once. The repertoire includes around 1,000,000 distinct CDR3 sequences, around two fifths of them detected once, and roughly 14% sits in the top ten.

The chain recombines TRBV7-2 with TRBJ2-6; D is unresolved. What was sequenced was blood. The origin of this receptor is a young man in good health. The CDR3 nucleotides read TGTGCCAGCAGCTTAGAATTGGCAGTCCTGACTTTC. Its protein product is CASSLELAVLTF. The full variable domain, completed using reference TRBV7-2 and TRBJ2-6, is GAGVSQSPSNKVTEKGKDVELRCDPISGHTALYWYRQSLGQGLEFLIYFQGNSAPDKSGLPSDRFSAERTGGSVSTLTIQRTQQEDSAVYLCASSLELAVLTFGAGSRLTVL.